This TCR beta chain was identified during a study of response to subunit inactivated influenza vaccine. The study, taken as a whole, reports: Authors proposed each seasonal influenza vaccination draws in few new T cells.

CDR1 and CDR2 (germline): MDHEN, SYDVKM. This CDR3 is 17 amino acids long. Unmatched junction bases numbered 10, after V lost 5 bases and J lost 5 bases. Notes on this clonotype: Its specificity is unknown.

TCRdb passed the RT-PCR reads through MiXCR, listing each CDR3 protein once. The data contain some 640,000 distinct CDR3 sequences, approximately 15% of them singletons. The rearrangement uses TRBV28 and TRBJ2-2; 11 bases are shared with TRBD1. The source material was PBMCs from blood, sampled around two weeks before vaccination. The sequence came from a man between 50 and 59 years old who received an inactivated influenza vaccine. The CDR3 region is CASSPGTGGEMTGELFF. The CDR3 coding sequence is TGTGCCAGCAGTCCCGGGACAGGGGGAGAGATGACCGGGGAGCTGTTTTTT.